The next 16 T cell receptor beta chains were all read from a single sample in a study of T cell repertoires in cytomegalovirus infection. TCRdb re-analysed the reads in MiXCR, keeping a single row per CDR3 protein. The table has about 100,000 distinct CDR3 sequences, approximately 32% seen once. What these receptors recognize is not known. Here the sequenced sample was CD8+ T cells from cultured PBMCs, taken from culture after CMV antigen stimulation. The receptors come from a human donor in good health (CMV status not recorded). Some clones in this sample may be carry-over from other donors' samples.

The sample holds many counts of this clonotype. This chain connects TRBV5-4 to TRBJ2-5, with D possibly matching TRBD1 (5 bases). The V gene lost 1 base and the J gene lost 5 bases, with 9 bases spanning the gap. The CDR3 consists of 13 residues. From germline, CDR1 is SGHNT and CDR2 YYREEE (reference sequence). The CDR3 is CASSLRGWETQYF. CDR3 nucleotides: TGTGCCAGCAGCTTGAGGGGATGGGAGACCCAGTACTTC. Full variable domain (outside the CDR3, taken from reference TRBV5-4 and TRBJ2-5): ETGVTQSPTHLIKTRGQQVTLRCSSQSGHNTVSWYQQALGQGPQFIFQYYREEENGRGNFPPRFSGLQFPNYSSELNVNALELDDSALYLCASSLRGWETQYFGPGTRLLVL.

This chain links TRBV5-4 with TRBJ1-6; no clear D. Per germline, CDR1 SGHNT and CDR2 YYREEE (reference sequence). Deletions cut 0 bases from V and 8 bases from J, with 12 bases between. The CDR3 runs to 15 residues. CDR3 amino acids: CASSLGVSGHSPLHF. The CDR3 bases are TGTGCCAGCAGCTTGGGGGTTTCTGGGCATTCACCCCTCCACTTT.

The rearrangement links TRBV12-3 or TRBV12-4 to TRBJ1-5; possible D gene TRBD1, 6 bases. V was clipped by 6 bases and J by 7 bases, with 13 bases between them. The CDR3 is 13 residues long. Written as DNA, the CDR3 is TGTGCCAGCAGCCGACTCAGGGGACAGCCCCAGCATTTT. Protein sequence: CASSRLRGQPQHF.

This clonotype showed up just once. The CDR3 DNA reads as TGTGCCAGCAGCCAAGGCGGGGGGGCCGTCAATGAGCAGTTCTTC. This translates into CASSQGGGAVNEQFF. V is TRBV14 and J is TRBJ2-1; TRBD2 aligns across 9 bases. Germline trimming cut 1 base from V and 6 bases from J; bases unmatched to any gene: 4. Germline CDR1 is SGHDN and CDR2 is FVKESK. The CDR3 sequence is 15 residues long.

The CDR3 reads CASSPTGGNEKLFF. The CDR3 nucleotides read TGTGCCAGCAGCCCCACGGGGGGGAATGAAAAACTGTTTTTT. This sequence joins TRBV7-2 and TRBJ1-4; D possibly corresponds to TRBD1 (5 bases). CDR1 is SGHTA, CDR2 FQGNSA, per germline. The CDR3 is 14 residues long. V was clipped by 5 bases and J by 5 bases, with 12 bases between them.

This chain connects TRBV4-2 to TRBJ1-1; D remains ambiguous. This CDR3 comprises 15 residues. Trimming removed 0 bases at V and 6 bases at J, with 14 bases between. The germline V gene has CDR1 LGHNA and CDR2 YNFKEQ. The CDR3 region is CASSQESPLEPEAFF. The CDR3 DNA is TGTGCCAGCAGCCAAGAGAGTCCCCTAGAACCTGAAGCTTTCTTT.

The chain couples TRBV19 to TRBJ1-5; the D gene is possibly TRBD1 (5 bases). The V gene lost 7 bases and the J gene lost 6 bases, with 16 bases spanning the gap. This CDR3 comprises 14 residues. Germline V gene lookup returns CDR1 LNHDA and CDR2 SQIVND (reference sequence). The CDR3 loop is CASIIDSSGQPQHF. DNA of the CDR3: TGTGCCAGTATTATCGACAGTTCGGGTCAGCCCCAGCATTTT.

The chain uses TRBV25-1 and TRBJ2-5; D is possibly TRBD1 (6 bases). Per the germline V gene, CDR1 is MGHDK and CDR2 is SYGVNS. V lost 4 bases to trimming and J lost 2 bases, with 11 bases between them. This CDR3 is built from 14 residues. CDR3 protein: CASSVGTSQETQYF. CDR3 bases: TGTGCCAGCAGTGTTGGGACATCGCAAGAGACCCAGTACTTC.

In this sample, this clonotype turned up many times. The chain is built from TRBV6-6 and TRBJ1-1; no clear D. There are 15 residues in the CDR3. In germline, CDR1 is MNHNY, CDR2 SVGAGI (reference sequence). The V end was cut by 5 bases, the J end by 2 bases, with 15 bases between. The CDR3 sequence is CASSPPRGDNTEAFF. The CDR3 nucleotides are TGTGCCAGCAGTCCCCCCCGGGGAGACAACACTGAAGCTTTCTTT.

This chain joins TRBV6-5 and TRBJ2-1; possibly TRBD1 for D (6 bases). Germline V gene lookup returns CDR1 MNHEY and CDR2 SVGAGI. This CDR3 comprises 12 residues. CDR3 loop: CGARGSSNEQFF. The DNA for the CDR3 is TGTGGGGCCAGGGGTTCTTCCAATGAGCAGTTCTTC.

The chain has TRBV28 and TRBJ1-5; D might be TRBD1 (6 bases). The CDR3 consists of 14 residues. Germline V CDR1 and CDR2: MDHEN, SYDVKM. With 1 base removed from V and 4 bases from J, the gap between germline ends came to 8 bases. CDR3 amino acids: CASSLLGGNQPQHF. CDR3 in DNA: TGTGCCAGCAGTTTATTAGGGGGAAATCAGCCCCAGCATTTT.

The chain carries TRBV29-1 and TRBJ2-5, with TRBD2 matching 7 bases. Losses at the gene ends were 6 bases for V and 5 bases for J; bases not matched to a gene: 6. The CDR3 contains 12 residues. Germline-derived CDR1 and CDR2 are SQVTM and ANQGSEA. In DNA form, the CDR3 reads TGCAGCGTACAAAGCGGGGCGGAGACCCAGTACTTC. Its protein is CSVQSGAETQYF.

This clonotype was seen a handful of times. This chain joins TRBV6-5 and TRBJ1-5, with TRBD1 as a possible D gene (6 bases). Germline lookup yields CDR1 MNHEY and CDR2 SVGAGI. Trimming shortened V by 5 bases and J by 2 bases, and 16 bases separated the two germline ends. The CDR3 is 16 residues long. Here the CDR3 DNA reads TGTGCCAGCAGTCGGGGATCGGGGGCTGGCAATCAGCCCCAGCATTTT. This codes for CASSRGSGAGNQPQHF.

This clonotype was observed once. V and J are TRBV29-1 and TRBJ1-3; no definite D call. Trimming left V 4 bases short and J 2 bases short, with 3 bases between. Germline values: CDR1 SQVTM, CDR2 ANQGSEA. The CDR3 has 11 residues. This chain's CDR3 is CSVAAGNTIYF. CDR3 DNA: TGCAGCGTTGCGGCTGGAAACACCATATATTTT.

This clonotype was found many times. The chain couples TRBV27 to TRBJ1-5; TRBD1 matches at 9 bases. There are 16 residues in the CDR3. Germline CDR1 is MNHEY and CDR2 is SMNVEV (reference sequence). V was pared by 0 bases and J by 3 bases, with 3 bases of the junction left unmatched. DNA for the CDR3: TGTGCCAGCAGTTTATCTGGACAGGGGCACAATCAGCCCCAGCATTTT. Translated: CASSLSGQGHNQPQHF.

Comments on this clonotype: A read error may explain this, as a much larger clone is one base away. V and J are TRBV2 and TRBJ2-2, with D maybe TRBD1 (5 bases). Germline V gene sequence: CDR1 SNHLY, CDR2 FYNNEI. The CDR3 consists of 15 residues. In nucleotides, the CDR3 is TGTGTCAGCAGAGGAGACAGCGCGAACACCGGGGAGCTGTTTTTT. Its protein is CVSRGDSANTGELFF.